These 18 T cell receptor beta chains were sequenced from one sample in a study of shared clonotypes between healthy human individuals. The table came from immunoSEQ multiplex PCR; TCRdb's copy has only in-frame clones and leaves some out. The repertoire includes around 2,000,000 clones, roughly 95% of them detected once, and 0.1% to 0.15% sits in the top ten. The source material was naive CD4+ T cells sorted from blood. Specified subset: CD45RA+ positively selected. These receptors all come from a man between 18 and 29 years old in good health.

The chain is built from TRBV11-2 and TRBJ1-2, with a possible D match to TRBD1 (5 bases). This CDR3 is built from 13 residues. Trimming took 5 bases from V and 7 from J, leaving 14 bases between them. Looked up from germline, CDR1 is SGHAT and CDR2 is FQNNGV. The CDR3 spells CASSPSGLGGYTF. DNA of the CDR3: TGTGCCAGCAGCCCCTCAGGGCTGGGTGGCTACACCTTC.

This chain connects TRBV7-9 to TRBJ2-3, with D perhaps TRBD2 (5 bases). V lost 5 bases and J lost 1, with 16 bases in between. Germline CDR1 and CDR2: SEHNR and FQNEAQ (reference sequence). The CDR3 totals 16 residues. CDR3 sequence (DNA): TGTGCCAGCAGCCTGGGAGTCCGTGGGGGCACAGATACGCAGTATTTT. Translation gives CASSLGVRGGTDTQYF.

The chain joins TRBV5-1 to TRBJ2-5, with TRBD2 matching over 7 bases. This CDR3 contains 16 residues. CDR1 SGHRS and CDR2 YFSETQ come from the germline V gene. J lost 5 bases, V lost 2 bases, and 12 bases had no gene match. CDR3 loop: CASSLYRGDYGETQYF. As DNA, the CDR3 is TGCGCCAGCAGCTTATATCGGGGGGACTACGGGGAGACCCAGTACTTC.

The chain recombines TRBV6-5 with TRBJ2-2; D gene unclear. CDR3 length: 12 amino acids. Germline V lookup: CDR1 MNHEY, CDR2 SVGAGI. Trimming stripped 6 bases from V and 0 bases from J, with 2 bases between. CDR3 residues: CASRANTGELFF. The CDR3 DNA sequence: TGTGCCAGCAGGGCGAACACCGGGGAGCTGTTTTTT.

This clone was counted once. This chain links TRBV6-6 with TRBJ1-6; no reliable D call. The V end was cut by 0 bases, the J end by 0 bases, with 3 bases between. The germline CDR1 and CDR2 sequences are MNHNY and SVGAGI (reference sequence). The CDR3 spans 15 residues. The CDR3 reads CASSYSGSYNSPLHF. CDR3 bases: TGTGCCAGCAGTTACTCTGGCTCCTATAATTCACCCCTCCACTTT.

Remarks on this clone: Other DNA sequences in this sample translate to the same CDR3. This chain joins TRBV11-2 and TRBJ2-2, with a possible D match to TRBD2 (5 bases). This CDR3 comprises 14 residues. Trimming removed 0 bases at V and 5 bases at J, with 7 bases between. The V gene's germline CDR1 is SGHAT and CDR2 FQNNGV. CDR3 region: CASSLEGRTGELFF. DNA of the CDR3: TGTGCCAGCAGCTTAGAAGGGAGAACCGGGGAGCTGTTTTTT. Drawing the rest from reference TRBV11-2 and TRBJ2-2, the complete variable domain is EAGVAQSPRYKIIEKRQSVAFWCNPISGHATLYWYQQILGQGPKLLIQFQNNGVVDDSQLPKDRFSAERLKGVDSTLKIQPAKLEDSAVYLCASSLEGRTGELFFGEGSRLTVL.

Regarding this clone: Different DNA sequences within this sample yield the same CDR3. The genes are TRBV5-1 and TRBJ1-2; the match to TRBD1 covers 8 bases. CDR1 and CDR2 (germline): SGHRS, YFSETQ. Trimming at V came to 5 bases and at J to 2 bases, leaving 5 bases not matched to a gene. The CDR3 consists of 14 residues. The CDR3 here is CASRSGTGNYGYTF. The CDR3 region has the DNA TGCGCCAGCAGATCCGGGACAGGAAACTATGGCTACACCTTC.

V and J are TRBV10-1 and TRBJ2-7; the D gene is possibly TRBD1 (5 bases). The CDR3 contains 14 residues. Per the germline V gene, CDR1 is WNHNN and CDR2 is SYGVQD (reference sequence). The ends were cut back, 0 bases at V and 3 bases at J, with 9 bases in the middle. The CDR3 DNA reads TGCGCCAGCAGTGAGTCAAACAGGTACTACGAGCAGTACTTC. Translated: CASSESNRYYEQYF.

Points on this clone: In the same sample, other DNA sequences code for this CDR3. The chain has TRBV5-4 and TRBJ2-7; 8 bases align to TRBD2. J was trimmed by 3 bases and V by 2 bases; bases with no gene match: 4. Per the germline V gene, CDR1 is SGHNT and CDR2 is YYREEE (reference sequence). The CDR3 spans 14 residues. For the CDR3, the DNA is TGTGCCAGCAGCTTAGGTACTAGCGGCTACGAGCAGTACTTC. Protein sequence: CASSLGTSGYEQYF.

About this clone itself: The germline gene is not matched at one end of the junction; a read error may be the cause. The gene calls are TRBV13 and TRBJ2-7, with a possible D match to TRBD1 (5 bases). Per the germline V gene, CDR1 is PRHDT and CDR2 is FYEKMQ (reference sequence). The CDR3 is 15 amino acids. The CDR3 is CASSIGHPDPYEQYF. CDR3 nucleotides: TGTGCCAGCAGCATAGGACATCCCGACCCGTACGAGCAGTACTTC.

This chain connects TRBV5-1 to TRBJ1-1; D gene uncertain. The CDR3 length is 14 residues. Germline V lookup: CDR1 SGHRS, CDR2 YFSETQ. V was cut by 0 bases and J by 3 bases, with 9 bases left in between. The DNA of the CDR3 is TGCGCCAGCAGCTTGGAACGGGTGGACACTGAAGCTTTCTTT. Its translation: CASSLERVDTEAFF. Looking up the rest from reference TRBV5-1 and TRBJ1-1 gives the full variable domain: KAGVTQTPRYLIKTRGQQVTLSCSPISGHRSVSWYQQTPGQGLQFLFEYFSETQRNKGNFPGRFSGRQFSNSRSEMNVSTLELGDSALYLCASSLERVDTEAFFGQGTRLTVV.

V gene TRBV6-1 combines with J gene TRBJ1-2; 9 positions match TRBD1. There are 15 residues in the CDR3. V lost 4 bases and J lost 3; bases outside the gene matches: 6. Germline loops: CDR1 MNHNS, CDR2 SASEGT. CDR3 in amino acids: CASSGRDRADYGYTF. CDR3 coding DNA: TGTGCCAGCAGTGGCCGGGACAGGGCCGACTATGGCTACACCTTC.

This rearrangement joins TRBV18 to TRBJ2-7, with 10 bases aligning to TRBD1. Germline V lookup: CDR1 KGHSH, CDR2 LQKENI. The V and J ends lost 5 bases and 3 bases, in that order; junction bases with no gene match: 4. The CDR3 totals 14 residues. The CDR3 sequence: CASSERTGGYEQYF. The DNA for the CDR3 is TGTGCCAGCTCAGAACGGACAGGGGGCTACGAGCAGTACTTC.

This sequence joins TRBV6-5 and TRBJ1-1; D is undetermined. The germline V and J ends were trimmed by 5 bases and 1 base, with 14 bases remaining between them. CDR1 is MNHEY and CDR2 is SVGAGI in the germline V gene. The CDR3 runs 15 residues. The CDR3 loop reads CASSSPRNPNTEAFF. CDR3 sequence (DNA): TGTGCCAGCAGTAGCCCTCGGAACCCGAACACTGAAGCTTTCTTT.

This clone was recorded once. The chain is built from TRBV28 and TRBJ2-7; 9 bases are shared with TRBD1. Germline-derived CDR1 and CDR2 are MDHEN and SYDVKM. The CDR3 is made up of 15 amino acids. With V trimmed by 5 bases and J by 7 bases, 12 bases remained unmatched. The CDR3 here is CASSRPGTGKLEQYF. The CDR3 DNA sequence: TGTGCCAGCAGTCGCCCGGGGACAGGGAAGTTGGAGCAGTACTTC.

The chain combines TRBV10-3 with TRBJ2-2; tentatively, D is TRBD1 (6 bases). This CDR3 comprises 16 residues. Germline V lookup: CDR1 ENHRY, CDR2 SYGVKD. V was cut by 1 base and J by 0 bases, with 9 bases left in between. CDR3 in amino acids: CAISEFGQTNTGELFF. The CDR3 DNA reads TGTGCCATCAGTGAGTTCGGACAGACGAACACCGGGGAGCTGTTTTTT.

V and J are TRBV7-2 and TRBJ2-3; 11 bases align to TRBD2. Trimming cost V 5 bases and J 5 bases; bases outside gene matches: 6. This CDR3 contains 15 residues. From germline, CDR1 is SGHTA and CDR2 FQGNSA. The CDR3 DNA sequence: TGTGCCAGCAGCAAACTAGCGGGAGCGTTAGATACGCAGTATTTT. This gives the protein CASSKLAGALDTQYF.

The chain is built from TRBV28 and TRBJ2-2; TRBD1 aligns across 8 bases. Germline V gene lookup returns CDR1 MDHEN and CDR2 SYDVKM. This CDR3 has 13 residues. V lost 8 bases and J lost 4; bases outside the gene matches: 3. The CDR3 here is CASAGGVTGELFF. In DNA form, the CDR3 reads TGTGCCAGCGCAGGGGGCGTCACCGGGGAGCTGTTTTTT.